The clone carrying this T cell receptor beta chain was counted between two and nine times. Via MiXCR, TCRdb re-called the reads, giving one row per CDR3 protein. The table lists around 54,000 distinct CDR3 sequences, around 6.7% of them singletons, with 15% to 20% in the top ten. The record originates from a study of patients with pleural tuberculosis. Germline V lookup: CDR1 SQVTM, CDR2 ANQGSEA. This CDR3 has 10 residues. With 6 bases removed from V and 12 bases from J, the gap between germline ends came to 14 bases. The TCR originated in a human donor with pleural tuberculosis. V is TRBV29-1 and J is TRBJ1-1; TRBD1 might be the D (5 bases). The DNA for the CDR3 is TGCAGCGTGACCGGGGCCGGGTCTTTCTTT. Translation: CSVTGAGSFF.